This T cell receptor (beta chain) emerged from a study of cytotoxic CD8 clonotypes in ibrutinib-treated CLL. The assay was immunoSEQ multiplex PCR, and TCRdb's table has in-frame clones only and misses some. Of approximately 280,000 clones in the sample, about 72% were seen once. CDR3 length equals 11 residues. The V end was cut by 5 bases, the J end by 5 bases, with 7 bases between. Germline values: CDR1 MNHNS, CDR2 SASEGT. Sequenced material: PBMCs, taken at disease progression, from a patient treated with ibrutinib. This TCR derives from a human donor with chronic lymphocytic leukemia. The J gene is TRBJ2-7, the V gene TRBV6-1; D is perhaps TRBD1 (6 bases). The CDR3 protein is CASSQGNEQYF. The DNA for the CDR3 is TGTGCCAGCAGTCAGGGGAACGAGCAGTACTTC.